This T cell receptor beta chain was recorded in a study of blood T cells in healthy people across ages. Looking at the study overall: Template switching recovered approximately one barcoded beta molecule for every two T cells.

The study's findings and limits: Researchers report that TCR beta diversity correlated strongly with naive T cell percentage. Naive CD4+ cell counts and diversity both ran higher in long-lived than in aged donors.

A word on this clonotype: As yet, its antigen is unknown.

Sample-barcoded 5' priming and a J-beta primer mix drove a second PCR of roughly 7 to 11 cycles. CDR3-containing paired-end reads numbered at least 2.5 million in each sample. Each CDR3 protein is one row after TCRdb ran MiXCR on the 5' RACE reads. The table shows 1.5 million to 2 million distinct CDR3 sequences, with around half occurring only once. The origin of this receptor is a woman aged 40 to 50 in good health. Sequenced material: blood.

CDR3 region: CASGSGQGPTADTQYF. The CDR3 coding sequence is TGTGCTAGTGGTTCCGGACAGGGACCTACCGCAGATACGCAGTATTTT. The chain combines TRBV12-5 with TRBJ2-3, with TRBD1 identical over 8 bases. Looked up from germline, CDR1 is LGHNT and CDR2 is FRNRAP. The ends lost 4 bases at V and 4 bases at J; junction bases unmatched: 10. The CDR3 is 16 amino acids.